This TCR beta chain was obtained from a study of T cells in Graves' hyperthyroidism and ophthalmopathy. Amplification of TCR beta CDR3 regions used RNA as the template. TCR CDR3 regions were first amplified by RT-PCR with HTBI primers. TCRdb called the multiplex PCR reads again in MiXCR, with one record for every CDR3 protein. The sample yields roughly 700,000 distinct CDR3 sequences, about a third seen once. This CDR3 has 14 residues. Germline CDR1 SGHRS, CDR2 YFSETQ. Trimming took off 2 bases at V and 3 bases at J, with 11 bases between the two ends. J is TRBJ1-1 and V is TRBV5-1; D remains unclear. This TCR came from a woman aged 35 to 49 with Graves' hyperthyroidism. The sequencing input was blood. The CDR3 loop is CASSLIQHDTEAFF. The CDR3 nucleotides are TGCGCCAGCAGCTTAATCCAGCACGACACTGAAGCTTTCTTT.